This T cell receptor (beta chain) was sequenced in a study of PD-1 blockade in classical Hodgkin lymphoma. Time point reported: cycle 4 day 1 (C4D1), after less than 7 weeks of nivolumab. Every patient was affected by relapse after autologous stem cell transplantation, while exposure to brentuximab vedotin was not uniform. Sequencing was performed with immunoSEQ multiplex PCR; in TCRdb, only in-frame clones are kept and a portion is missing. The sample has under 9,500 clones, approximately 90% seen once. The receptor's source is a human donor with classical Hodgkin lymphoma. The source material was peripheral blood mononuclear cells (PBMCs), sampled before the fourth cycle of nivolumab.

In DNA, the CDR3 is TGTGCCAGCAGTTATGGGGCTAAACCCGGGGAGCTGTTTTTT. Its translation is CASSYGAKPGELFF. V gene TRBV6-6 combines with J gene TRBJ2-2; D perhaps matches TRBD1 (5 bases). There are 14 residues in the CDR3. Germline V gene lookup returns CDR1 MNHNY and CDR2 SVGAGI (reference sequence). Deletions cut 3 bases from V and 6 bases from J, with 11 bases between.